This T cell receptor beta chain was recorded in a study of OX40 agonist ivuxolimab in advanced cancers. Measured with immunoSEQ multiplex PCR; TCRdb has only the in-frame clones, and not every one. The sample contains tens of thousands of clones, about nine tenths of which appear only once. The CDR3 has 13 residues. Germline-derived CDR1 and CDR2 are LNHDA and SQIVND (reference sequence). The ends were cut back, 5 bases at V and 0 bases at J, with 8 bases in the middle. This clonotype was sampled from an adult with an advanced solid tumor such as melanoma, head and neck, liver or kidney cancer. The chain recombines TRBV19 with TRBJ2-7; D gene ambiguous. The sample in question was CD4+ or CD8+ T cells sorted from blood, obtained in a trial of the OX40 agonist ivuxolimab. CDR3 nucleotides: TGTGCCAGTAGTGTCTTCGTCTCCTACGAGCAGTACTTC. It yields the protein CASSVFVSYEQYF.